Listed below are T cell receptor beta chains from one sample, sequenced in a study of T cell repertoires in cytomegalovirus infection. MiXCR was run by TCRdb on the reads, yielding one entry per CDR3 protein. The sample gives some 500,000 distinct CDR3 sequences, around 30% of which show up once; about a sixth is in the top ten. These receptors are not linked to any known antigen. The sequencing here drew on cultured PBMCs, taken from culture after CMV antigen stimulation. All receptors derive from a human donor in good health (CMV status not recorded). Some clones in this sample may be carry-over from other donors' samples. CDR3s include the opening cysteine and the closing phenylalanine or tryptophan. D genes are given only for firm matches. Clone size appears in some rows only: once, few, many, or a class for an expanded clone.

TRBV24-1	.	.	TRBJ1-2	TGTGCCACCAGGTGGGACGGCTACACCTTC	CATRWDGYTF
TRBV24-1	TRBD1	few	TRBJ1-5	TGTGCCACCAGTGACCCGGACAGGGGGAATCAGCCCCAGCATTTT	CATSDPDRGNQPQHF
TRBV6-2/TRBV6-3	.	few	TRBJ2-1	TGTGCCAGCAGTGCGAGACGATATGAGCAGTTCTTC	CASSARRYEQFF
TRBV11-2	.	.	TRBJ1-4	TGTGCCAGCAGCTTTGGACAGTTTAATGAAAAACTGTTTTTT	CASSFGQFNEKLFF
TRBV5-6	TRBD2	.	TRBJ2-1	TGTGCCAGCAGCCGGGGACTAGTTCTCGTTCATGAGCAGTTCTTC	CASSRGLVLVHEQFF
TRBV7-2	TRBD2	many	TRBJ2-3	TGTGCCAGCAGCTACACTAGCGTTTCTAGCACAGATACGCAGTATTTT	CASSYTSVSSTDTQYF
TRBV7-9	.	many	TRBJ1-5	TGTGCCAGCAGCCACGCACAGGGCCAGCCCCAGCATTTT	CASSHAQGQPQHF
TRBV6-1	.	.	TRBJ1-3	TGTGCCAGCAGAGACACCCGAGGGGGAAACACCATATATTTT	CASRDTRGGNTIYF
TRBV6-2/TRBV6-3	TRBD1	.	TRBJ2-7	TGTGCCAGCAGTCCAGGGGACAGGGTAAGGGAATACGAGCAGTACTTC	CASSPGDRVREYEQYF
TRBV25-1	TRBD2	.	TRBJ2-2	TGTGCCAGCAGTGAATCACTAGCGGGACCCGGGGAGCTGTTTTTT	CASSESLAGPGELFF
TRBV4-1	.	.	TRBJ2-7	TGCGCCAGCAGCCAAGAGCTTCAGAATAGCCACTACGAGCAGTACTTC	CASSQELQNSHYEQYF
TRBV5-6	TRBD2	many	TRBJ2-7	TGTGCCAGTAGAGGTATAGCGGGAGAGTACGAGCAGTACTTC	CASRGIAGEYEQYF
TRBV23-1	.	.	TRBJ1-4	TGCGCCAGCAGTCAATCCGCCCCGGGCCATGCAACTAATGAAAAACTGTTTTTT	CASSQSAPGHATNEKLFF
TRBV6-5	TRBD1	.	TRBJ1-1	TGTGCCAGCAGTTCCGTACGGACAGGGTCCACTGAAGCTTTCTTT	CASSSVRTGSTEAFF
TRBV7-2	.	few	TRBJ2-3	TGTGCCAGCAGCTTAAATCGGGGACGGCAGTATTTT	CASSLNRGRQYF